The rows below give T cell receptor beta chains drawn from one sample of a study of T cells after yellow fever vaccination. Each CDR3 protein is one row after TCRdb ran MiXCR on the 5' RACE reads. The table has a few hundred thousand distinct CDR3 sequences, more than 3% seen once. This material consisted of PBMCs, taken on the day of the yellow fever booster vaccination. The receptors derive from a man aged 18 to 30 who received the YFV17D yellow fever vaccine. Each CDR3 is given with its conserved first and last residue. The D gene is left open where the match is weak. Rows may omit the clone size; those that give it use once, few, many or a size class.

D gene: TRBD1; clone size: few; V gene: TRBV29-1; J gene: TRBJ1-2; CDR3 protein: CSVDDRGRGYTF; CDR3 DNA: TGCAGCGTTGATGACAGGGGTAGAGGCTACACCTTC
D gene: TRBD2; clone size: few; V gene: TRBV12-3/TRBV12-4; J gene: TRBJ2-2; CDR3 protein: CASSSGGAGTGELFF; CDR3 DNA: TGTGCCAGCAGTTCGGGGGGGGCCGGCACCGGGGAGCTGTTTTTT
D gene: NA; clone size: many; V gene: TRBV15; J gene: TRBJ1-6; CDR3 protein: CATSRGGPLSDSPLHF; CDR3 DNA: TGTGCCACCAGCAGAGGAGGACCCTTAAGTGATTCACCCCTCCACTTT
D gene: NA; clone size: NA; V gene: TRBV20-1; J gene: TRBJ1-3; CDR3 protein: CSALSPSKGNTIYF; CDR3 DNA: TGCAGCGCCCTGAGCCCCTCTAAGGGAAACACCATATATTTT
D gene: TRBD1; clone size: many; V gene: TRBV28; J gene: TRBJ1-2; CDR3 protein: CASIRTGMRGYTF; CDR3 DNA: TGTGCCAGCATAAGGACAGGGATGAGGGGCTACACCTTC
D gene: TRBD1; clone size: few; V gene: TRBV12-3/TRBV12-4; J gene: TRBJ1-4; CDR3 protein: CASSRQGARSEKLFF; CDR3 DNA: TGTGCCAGCAGCAGACAGGGGGCGAGGAGTGAAAAACTGTTTTTT
D gene: TRBD2; clone size: NA; V gene: TRBV6-5; J gene: TRBJ2-3; CDR3 protein: CASSYQRGRSDTQYF; CDR3 DNA: TGTGCCAGCAGTTACCAGCGGGGTAGGTCCGATACGCAGTATTTT
D gene: TRBD2; clone size: NA; V gene: TRBV7-7; J gene: TRBJ2-5; CDR3 protein: CASSLGLAGFQETQYF; CDR3 DNA: TGTGCTAGCAGCTTGGGACTAGCGGGTTTCCAAGAGACCCAGTACTTC
D gene: NA; clone size: NA; V gene: TRBV4-2; J gene: TRBJ2-3; CDR3 protein: CASSQEGADTQYF; CDR3 DNA: TGTGCCAGCAGCCAAGAGGGGGCGGATACGCAGTATTTT
D gene: NA; clone size: NA; V gene: TRBV6-2/TRBV6-3; J gene: TRBJ2-3; CDR3 protein: CASSFRDPNTDTQYF; CDR3 DNA: TGTGCCAGCAGTTTCCGGGACCCAAACACAGATACGCAGTATTTT
D gene: NA; clone size: NA; V gene: TRBV6-5; J gene: TRBJ1-1; CDR3 protein: CASSPAGRMNTEAFF; CDR3 DNA: TGTGCCAGCAGCCCCGCGGGACGGATGAACACTGAAGCTTTCTTT
D gene: TRBD2; clone size: NA; V gene: TRBV3-1; J gene: TRBJ2-1; CDR3 protein: CASSQHPGLAGAKQFF; CDR3 DNA: TGTGCCAGCAGCCAACACCCGGGACTAGCGGGGGCGAAGCAGTTCTTC
D gene: TRBD1; clone size: many; V gene: TRBV29-1; J gene: TRBJ2-7; CDR3 protein: CSVQTGGTYPSDEQYF; CDR3 DNA: TGCAGCGTCCAGACAGGGGGAACGTATCCCAGTGACGAGCAGTACTTC
D gene: NA; clone size: NA; V gene: TRBV5-4; J gene: TRBJ2-3; CDR3 protein: CASSLQGGFQDTQYF; CDR3 DNA: TGTGCCAGCAGTTTACAGGGAGGCTTTCAAGATACGCAGTATTTT
D gene: NA; clone size: many; V gene: TRBV6-2/TRBV6-3; J gene: TRBJ2-5; CDR3 protein: CASSPSQTQYF; CDR3 DNA: TGTGCCAGCAGCCCCAGCCAGACCCAGTACTTC
D gene: TRBD1; clone size: NA; V gene: TRBV7-3; J gene: TRBJ2-3; CDR3 protein: CASSTNRGPDTQYF; CDR3 DNA: TGTGCCAGCAGCACCAACAGGGGGCCCGATACGCAGTATTTT
D gene: NA; clone size: many; V gene: TRBV5-1; J gene: TRBJ1-1; CDR3 protein: CASSPSWAADEAFF; CDR3 DNA: TGCGCCAGCAGCCCCAGTTGGGCGGCTGATGAAGCTTTCTTT
D gene: TRBD2; clone size: many; V gene: TRBV7-9; J gene: TRBJ2-1; CDR3 protein: CASSFVTSGTNEQFF; CDR3 DNA: TGTGCCAGCAGCTTCGTTACTAGCGGGACAAATGAGCAGTTCTTC
D gene: NA; clone size: NA; V gene: TRBV7-9; J gene: TRBJ2-1; CDR3 protein: CASSSIRFRGGNEQFF; CDR3 DNA: TGTGCCAGCAGCTCCATCCGGTTCCGGGGAGGCAATGAGCAGTTCTTC
D gene: NA; clone size: NA; V gene: TRBV3-1; J gene: TRBJ1-2; CDR3 protein: CASSQDLEGLSYGYTF; CDR3 DNA: TGTGCCAGCAGCCAAGATCTAGAAGGCTTAAGCTATGGCTACACCTTC
D gene: NA; clone size: many; V gene: TRBV19; J gene: TRBJ2-7; CDR3 protein: CASRSPGRGSYEQYF; CDR3 DNA: TGTGCCAGTAGGTCACCGGGACGTGGGTCCTACGAGCAGTACTTC
D gene: NA; clone size: few; V gene: TRBV5-1; J gene: TRBJ1-5; CDR3 protein: CASSPTGGDQPQHF; CDR3 DNA: TGCGCCAGCAGCCCTACGGGTGGGGATCAGCCCCAGCATTTT
D gene: NA; clone size: NA; V gene: TRBV7-2; J gene: TRBJ2-7; CDR3 protein: CASSLFGSSYEQYF; CDR3 DNA: TGTGCCAGCAGCTTATTCGGGAGTTCCTACGAGCAGTACTTC
D gene: NA; clone size: many; V gene: TRBV11-3; J gene: TRBJ2-3; CDR3 protein: CASSLVVGDTQYF; CDR3 DNA: TGTGCCAGCAGCTTAGTAGTGGGGGATACGCAGTATTTT
D gene: TRBD2; clone size: many; V gene: TRBV12-3/TRBV12-4; J gene: TRBJ2-3; CDR3 protein: CASSRTSGGTDTQYF; CDR3 DNA: TGTGCCAGCAGTCGGACTAGCGGGGGCACAGATACGCAGTATTTT
D gene: NA; clone size: many; V gene: TRBV3-1; J gene: TRBJ1-2; CDR3 protein: CASSQQGNYGYTF; CDR3 DNA: TGTGCCAGCAGCCAACAGGGGAACTATGGCTACACCTTC
D gene: TRBD2; clone size: few; V gene: TRBV20-1; J gene: TRBJ2-7; CDR3 protein: CSADLRGGLDEQYF; CDR3 DNA: TGCAGTGCAGACCTTCGGGGGGGCCTCGACGAGCAGTACTTC